A single sample gave rise to the 25 T cell receptor beta chains below, sequenced in a study of T cell responses to AZD1222 COVID-19 vaccine. Clones were sequenced by immunoSEQ multiplex PCR, and TCRdb holds only the in-frame ones, with some missing. The table records approximately 150,000 clones, around 92% of them present only once. This specimen consisted of peripheral blood, obtained 28 days after the second AZD1222 dose. These receptors all stem from an adult who received the AZD1222 COVID-19 vaccine.

The chain combines TRBV7-6 with TRBJ2-7; the match to TRBD1 covers 9 bases. Unmatched junction bases numbered 15, after V lost 6 bases and J lost 0 bases. The germline gives CDR1 SGHVS, CDR2 FNYEAQ. CDR3 length equals 18 residues. CDR3 loop: CASRQTLGGTGPSYEQYF. The CDR3 DNA reads as TGTGCCAGCAGGCAAACGCTGGGAGGGACAGGGCCCTCCTACGAGCAGTACTTC. The full variable domain, rest sourced from reference TRBV7-6 and TRBJ2-7, is GAGVSQSPRYKVTKRGQDVALRCDPISGHVSLYWYRQALGQGPEFLTYFNYEAQQDKSGLPNDRFSAERPEGSISTLTIQRTEQRDSAMYRCASRQTLGGTGPSYEQYFGPGTRLTVT.

This clone was detected once. The gene calls are TRBV2 and TRBJ1-3; D not resolved. Germline V gives CDR1 SNHLY, CDR2 FYNNEI. This CDR3 region has 15 residues. V gave up 5 bases and J gave up 0 bases, with 11 bases separating them. CDR3 DNA sequence: TGTGCCAGCAGTCCAGGACCGATCTCTGGAAACACCATATATTTT. Its translation is CASSPGPISGNTIYF. Full variable domain (outside the CDR3, taken from reference TRBV2 and TRBJ1-3): EPEVTQTPSHQVTQMGQEVILRCVPISNHLYFYWYRQILGQKVEFLVSFYNNEISEKSEIFDDQFSVERPDGSNFTLKIRSTKLEDSAMYFCASSPGPISGNTIYFGEGSWLTVV.

A few counts support this clone. The rearrangement links TRBV6-5 to TRBJ1-3; D is unresolved. This CDR3 is built from 13 residues. The V gene lost 7 bases and the J gene lost 8 bases, with 15 bases spanning the gap. Germline V gives CDR1 MNHEY, CDR2 SVGAGI. The CDR3 sequence is CASKPGQADTIYF. DNA of the CDR3: TGTGCCAGCAAACCCGGTCAGGCGGACACCATATATTTT.

This clone was counted between two and nine times. The chain combines TRBV5-6 with TRBJ1-1; tentative D call: TRBD1 (6 bases). The CDR3 has 15 residues. CDR1 is SGHDT, CDR2 YYEEEE, per germline. V was cut by 2 bases and J by 1 base, with 12 bases left in between. The CDR3: CASSFTGLPNTEAFF. The CDR3 bases are TGTGCCAGCAGCTTTACAGGGCTGCCGAACACTGAAGCTTTCTTT. The whole variable domain, remainder taken from reference TRBV5-6 and TRBJ1-1, is DAGVTQSPTHLIKTRGQQVTLRCSPKSGHDTVSWYQQALGQGPQFIFQYYEEEERQRGNFPDRFSGHQFPNYSSELNVNALLLGDSALYLCASSFTGLPNTEAFFGQGTRLTVV.

The chain employs TRBV6-1 and TRBJ2-1; D remains unclear. This CDR3 comprises 17 residues. CDR1 MNHNS and CDR2 SASEGT come from the germline V gene. Trimming took 0 bases from V and 7 from J, leaving 19 bases between them. The CDR3 DNA reads as TGTGCCAGCAGTGAAGCGCGTCTCCCCCGGCCTCGGAATGAGCAGTTCTTC. Translating gives CASSEARLPRPRNEQFF.

The V call is TRBV19, the J call TRBJ1-5; D is possibly TRBD1 (5 bases). The germline CDR1 and CDR2 sequences are LNHDA and SQIVND (reference sequence). The CDR3 has 15 residues. Trimming took off 0 bases at V and 2 bases at J, with 8 bases between the two ends. CDR3: CASSIEGRGNQPQHF. In DNA, the CDR3 is TGTGCCAGTAGTATAGAGGGCAGGGGCAATCAGCCCCAGCATTTT.

CDR3 nucleotides: TGTGCCAGCAGCGAGAGGGGGACGGACCTCCAAGAGACCCAGTACTTC. Its protein is CASSERGTDLQETQYF. The chain has TRBV9 and TRBJ2-5, with a tentative D call TRBD1 (6 bases). CDR1 and CDR2 from the germline V gene are SGDLS and YYNGEE. Trimming pared 3 bases from V and 1 base from J, leaving 16 bases between. The CDR3 totals 16 residues.

The rearrangement uses TRBV2 and TRBJ2-4; D possibly matches TRBD1 or TRBD2 (5 bases each). The CDR3 is 15 amino acids. Germline loops: CDR1 SNHLY, CDR2 FYNNEI. V shed 1 base and J shed 9 bases, with 16 bases lying between them. The CDR3 reads CASSEVGTRAGIQYF. CDR3 nucleotides: TGTGCCAGCAGTGAAGTGGGGACGCGGGCGGGCATTCAGTACTTC.

This clone has at least ten counts. The chain joins TRBV4-1 to TRBJ1-5, with TRBD1 identical over 9 bases. The V gene end was trimmed by 3 bases and the J gene end by 16 bases; junction bases not matched to a gene: 13. This CDR3 is 14 amino acids long. Germline assignment: CDR1 MGHRA and CDR2 YSYEKL. CDR3 in DNA: TGCGCCAGCAGCCAGAATGGGGGGGACAGGGTCGGACATTTT. This codes for CASSQNGGDRVGHF.

J is TRBJ1-5 and V is TRBV7-8; D unclear. The V and J ends lost 1 base and 5 bases respectively, with 6 bases between them. In germline, CDR1 is SGHVS, CDR2 FQNEAQ. The CDR3 totals 13 residues. The CDR3 DNA reads as TGTGCCAGCAGCTTAGGGTTTTATCAGCCCCAGCATTTT. It is translated as CASSLGFYQPQHF.

This chain joins TRBV4-1 and TRBJ1-1, with a possible D match to TRBD1 (6 bases). In germline, CDR1 is MGHRA, CDR2 YSYEKL. Trimming cost V 2 bases and J 0 bases, with 10 bases left between them. The CDR3 sequence is 15 residues long. The chain's CDR3 is CASSQRQALNTEAFF. CDR3 bases: TGCGCCAGCAGCCAAAGACAGGCGTTGAACACTGAAGCTTTCTTT.

To note about this clone: The same CDR3 arises from other DNA sequences in this sample as well. The chain joins TRBV7-3 to TRBJ1-1, with a weak D call TRBD1 (6 bases). CDR1 and CDR2 (germline): SGHTA, FQGTGA. CDR3 length equals 14 residues. V was pared by 0 bases and J by 1 base, with 6 bases between. The CDR3 is CASSLTGGNTEAFF. As DNA, the CDR3 is TGTGCCAGCAGCTTAACAGGGGGGAACACTGAAGCTTTCTTT.

This chain joins TRBV5-6 and TRBJ1-5; no firm D call. Trimming took 1 base from V and 5 from J, leaving 16 bases between them. Germline V CDR1 and CDR2: SGHDT, YYEEEE. The CDR3 has 16 amino acids. CDR3 DNA sequence: TGTGCCAGCAGCTTGTTCGCAGCGGCCCCCCATCAGCCCCAGCATTTT. It encodes CASSLFAAAPHQPQHF.

J is TRBJ2-7 and V is TRBV21-1; TRBD2 is the table's D call, not checked against the DNA. TRBV21-1 is a pseudogene segment. The CDR3 totals 16 residues. CDR3 loop: CASSPRNWRAIYEQYF. CDR3 in DNA: TGTGCCAGCAGCCCCCGAAATTGGAGGGCGATTTACGAGCAGTACTTC.

The J gene is TRBJ1-5, the V gene TRBV12-3 or TRBV12-4; no firm D call. Trimming left V 6 bases short and J 1 base short, with 7 bases between. This CDR3 comprises 13 residues. The CDR3 DNA sequence: TGTGCCAGCAGCCCTACGAGCAATCAGCCCCAGCATTTT. Encoded protein: CASSPTSNQPQHF.

Remarks on this clone: The junction and the germline gene differ at one end; a read error may be behind it. V usage is TRBV7-7 and J usage is TRBJ2-3; D is ambiguous. The germline V gene encodes CDR1 SSHAT and CDR2 FNYEAQ (reference sequence). CDR3 length: 15 amino acids. The CDR3, as DNA: TGTGCTAGCAGCTTAGGTCCACGTAGCACAGATACGCAGTATTTT. Translating gives CASSLGPRSTDTQYF. The entire variable domain, with the rest obtained from reference TRBV7-7 and TRBJ2-3, is as follows: GAGVSQSPRYKVTKRGQDVTLRCDPISSHATLYWYQQALGQGPEFLTYFNYEAQPDKSGLPSDRFSAERPEGSISTLTIQRTEQRDSAMYRCASSLGPRSTDTQYFGPGTRLTVL.

This rearrangement joins TRBV7-2 to TRBJ2-3, with 9 nucleotides matching TRBD2. Per germline, CDR1 SGHTA and CDR2 FQGNSA. This CDR3 is 14 amino acids long. The junction had 4 bases not matched to a gene; V was cut back by 3 bases and J by 6 bases. CDR3 region: CASSFSGGGDTQYF. CDR3 sequence (DNA): TGTGCCAGCAGCTTTAGCGGGGGCGGGGATACGCAGTATTTT.

Of note for this clone: This same CDR3 is encoded by further DNA sequences in the sample. The chain recombines TRBV3-1 (or the pseudogene TRBV3-2) with TRBJ1-1; tentative D call: TRBD1 (5 bases). V shed 1 base and J shed 5 bases, with 8 bases lying between them. The CDR3 is 13 amino acids. CDR1 and CDR2 (germline): LGHDT, YNNKEL (reference sequence). The CDR3 sequence: CASSQVRGTEAFF. The CDR3 nucleotides read TGTGCCAGCAGCCAAGTCCGGGGGACTGAAGCTTTCTTT.

This clone appeared a few times. In nucleotides, the CDR3 is TGCGCCAGCAGCTTAGACAGGATCACTGAAGCTTTCTTT. Its protein product is CASSLDRITEAFF. The chain joins TRBV5-1 to TRBJ1-1, with a possible D match to TRBD1 (6 bases). The germline V gene encodes CDR1 SGHRS and CDR2 YFSETQ. The CDR3 consists of 13 residues. V was pared by 2 bases and J by 4 bases, with 9 bases between.

CDR3 sequence (DNA): TGCGCCAGCAGCTCGTCAGGACAGGGAAGCGAGCAGTACTTC. Its protein product is CASSSSGQGSEQYF. J is TRBJ2-7 and V is TRBV5-1; 8 nucleotides agree with TRBD1. The CDR3 extends over 14 amino acids. Trimming cost V 3 bases and J 6 bases; bases outside gene matches: 8. Germline V gene lookup returns CDR1 SGHRS and CDR2 YFSETQ.

V gene TRBV10-1 combines with J gene TRBJ1-2; D remains unclear. V was trimmed by 8 bases and J by 0 bases, leaving 16 bases between them. Per the germline V gene, CDR1 is WNHNN and CDR2 is SYGVQD (reference sequence). This CDR3 is built from 15 residues. The CDR3, as DNA: TGCGCCAGCTCCCTGACGTCGGCTTCTAACTATGGCTACACCTTC. This codes for CASSLTSASNYGYTF.

The chain has TRBV5-6 and TRBJ2-7, with D perhaps TRBD1 or TRBD2 (5 bases each). Trimming left V 5 bases short and J 0 bases short, with 6 bases between. Looked up from germline, CDR1 is SGHDT and CDR2 is YYEEEE. The CDR3 covers 12 residues. CDR3 protein: CASRGVSYEQYF. For the CDR3, the DNA is TGTGCCAGCAGGGGGGTCTCCTACGAGCAGTACTTC.

This chain joins TRBV23-1 and TRBJ1-2, with D maybe TRBD1 (5 bases). TRBV23-1 is classed as an ORF, of uncertain function. Trimming pared 4 bases from V and 0 bases from J, leaving 6 bases between. There are 13 residues in the CDR3. CDR3 protein: CASSRDPNYGYTF. The CDR3 DNA is TGCGCCAGCAGTCGGGACCCTAACTATGGCTACACCTTC.

V is TRBV20-1 and J is TRBJ1-2; TRBD1 matches 8 bases. Germline V lookup: CDR1 DFQATT, CDR2 SNEGSKA (reference sequence). The trim removed 5 bases at V and 7 bases at J, leaving 0 bases unmatched. The CDR3 covers 10 residues. The CDR3 spells CSAGTGGYTF. The CDR3 nucleotides read TGCAGTGCTGGGACAGGTGGCTACACCTTC.

The chain is built from TRBV2 and TRBJ1-5; tentatively, D is TRBD1 (6 bases). This CDR3 has 15 amino acids. The germline V and J ends were trimmed by 10 bases and 4 bases, with 20 bases remaining between them. Looked up from germline, CDR1 is SNHLY and CDR2 is FYNNEI. DNA for the CDR3: TGTGCCACCCCCCGGTCCACCCAGGGGAATCAGCCCCAGCATTTT. Its translation: CATPRSTQGNQPQHF.